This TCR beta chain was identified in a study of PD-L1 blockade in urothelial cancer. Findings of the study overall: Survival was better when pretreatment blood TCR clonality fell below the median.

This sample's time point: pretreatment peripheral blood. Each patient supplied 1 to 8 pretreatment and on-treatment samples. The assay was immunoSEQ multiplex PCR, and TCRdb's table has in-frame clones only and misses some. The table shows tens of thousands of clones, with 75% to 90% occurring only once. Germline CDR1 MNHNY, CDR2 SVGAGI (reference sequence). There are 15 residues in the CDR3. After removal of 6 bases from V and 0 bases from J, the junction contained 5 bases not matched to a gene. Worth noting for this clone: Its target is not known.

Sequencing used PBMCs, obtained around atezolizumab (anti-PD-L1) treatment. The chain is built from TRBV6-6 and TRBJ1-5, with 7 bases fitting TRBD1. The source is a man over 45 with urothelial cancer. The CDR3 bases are TGTGCCAGCAGCCAGACAGGGACTAGCAATCAGCCCCAGCATTTT. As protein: CASSQTGTSNQPQHF.